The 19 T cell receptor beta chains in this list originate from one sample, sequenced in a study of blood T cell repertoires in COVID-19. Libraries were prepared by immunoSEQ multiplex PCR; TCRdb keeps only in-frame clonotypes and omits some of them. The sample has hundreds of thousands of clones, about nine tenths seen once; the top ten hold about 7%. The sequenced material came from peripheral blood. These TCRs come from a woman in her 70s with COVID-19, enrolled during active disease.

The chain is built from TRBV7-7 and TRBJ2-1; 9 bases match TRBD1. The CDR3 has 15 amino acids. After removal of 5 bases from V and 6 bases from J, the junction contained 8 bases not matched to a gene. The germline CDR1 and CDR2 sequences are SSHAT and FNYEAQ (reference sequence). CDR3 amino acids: CASSLGTGTINEQFF. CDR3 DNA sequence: TGTGCCAGCAGCCTCGGGACAGGGACTATCAATGAGCAGTTCTTC. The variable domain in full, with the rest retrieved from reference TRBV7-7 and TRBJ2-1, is GAGVSQSPRYKVTKRGQDVTLRCDPISSHATLYWYQQALGQGPEFLTYFNYEAQPDKSGLPSDRFSAERPEGSISTLTIQRTEQRDSAMYRCASSLGTGTINEQFFGPGTRLTVL.

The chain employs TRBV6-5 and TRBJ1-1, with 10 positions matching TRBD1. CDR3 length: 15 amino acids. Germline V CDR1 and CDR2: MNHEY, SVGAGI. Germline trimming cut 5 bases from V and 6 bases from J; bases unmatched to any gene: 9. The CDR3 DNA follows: TGTGCCAGCAGTCCAGATGACAGGGGGCTCGCTGAAGCTTTCTTT. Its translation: CASSPDDRGLAEAFF.

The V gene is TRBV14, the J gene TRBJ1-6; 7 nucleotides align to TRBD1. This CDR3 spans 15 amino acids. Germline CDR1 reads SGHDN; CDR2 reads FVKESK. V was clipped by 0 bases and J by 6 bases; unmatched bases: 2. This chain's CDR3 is CASSQEGTVNSPLHF. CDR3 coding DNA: TGTGCCAGCAGCCAAGAGGGGACAGTTAATTCACCCCTCCACTTT. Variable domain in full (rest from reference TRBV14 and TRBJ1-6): EAGVTQFPSHSVIEKGQTVTLRCDPISGHDNLYWYRRVMGKEIKFLLHFVKESKQDESGMPNNRFLAERTGGTYSTLKVQPAELEDSGVYFCASSQEGTVNSPLHFGNGTRLTVT.

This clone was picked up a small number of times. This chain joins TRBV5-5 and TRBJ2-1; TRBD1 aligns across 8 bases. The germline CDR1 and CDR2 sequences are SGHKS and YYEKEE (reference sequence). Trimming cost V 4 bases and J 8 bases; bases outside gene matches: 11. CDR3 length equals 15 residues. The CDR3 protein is CASSPGDRSSDEQFF. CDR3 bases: TGTGCCAGCAGCCCAGGGGACAGGTCGAGCGATGAGCAGTTCTTC.

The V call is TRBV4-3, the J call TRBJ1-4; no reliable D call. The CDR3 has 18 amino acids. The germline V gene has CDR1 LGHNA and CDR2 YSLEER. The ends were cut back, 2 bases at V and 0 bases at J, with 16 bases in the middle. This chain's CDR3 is CASSQFGSGSATNEKLFF. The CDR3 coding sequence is TGCGCCAGCAGCCAATTCGGCTCGGGGTCCGCAACTAATGAAAAACTGTTTTTT.

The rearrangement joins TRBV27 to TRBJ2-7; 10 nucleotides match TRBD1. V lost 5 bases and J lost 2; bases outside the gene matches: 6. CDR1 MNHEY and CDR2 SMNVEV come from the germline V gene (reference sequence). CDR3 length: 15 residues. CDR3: CASSPPGTGAYEQYF. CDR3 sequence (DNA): TGTGCCAGCAGTCCCCCGGGGACAGGGGCCTACGAGCAGTACTTC.

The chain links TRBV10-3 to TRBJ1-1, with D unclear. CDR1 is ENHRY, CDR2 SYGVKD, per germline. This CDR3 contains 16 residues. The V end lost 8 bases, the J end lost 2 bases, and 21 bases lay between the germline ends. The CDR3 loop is CAIANQVGVPNTEAFF. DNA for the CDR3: TGTGCCATCGCCAATCAAGTGGGAGTACCCAACACTGAAGCTTTCTTT.

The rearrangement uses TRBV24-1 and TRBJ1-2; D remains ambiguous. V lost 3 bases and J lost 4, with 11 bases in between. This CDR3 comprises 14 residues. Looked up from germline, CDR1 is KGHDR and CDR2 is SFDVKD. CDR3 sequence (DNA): TGTGCCACCAGTGATCCCTGGCAGTCCTATGGCTACACCTTC. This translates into CATSDPWQSYGYTF.

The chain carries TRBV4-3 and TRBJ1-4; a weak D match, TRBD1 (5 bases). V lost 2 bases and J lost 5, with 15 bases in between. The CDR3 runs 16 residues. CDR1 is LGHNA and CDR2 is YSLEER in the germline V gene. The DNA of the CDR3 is TGCGCCAGCAGCCAACGCTTCCGACAGATGAATGAAAAACTGTTTTTT. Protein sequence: CASSQRFRQMNEKLFF.

CDR3 region: CASSLEGAETQYF. The CDR3 DNA reads as TGTGCCAGCAGTTTAGAGGGGGCCGAGACCCAGTACTTC. The V and J genes are TRBV27 and TRBJ2-5; 7 bases line up with TRBD1. V gave up 2 bases and J gave up 5 bases; unmatched junction bases: 2. CDR1 MNHEY and CDR2 SMNVEV come from the germline V gene (reference sequence). This CDR3 comprises 13 residues.

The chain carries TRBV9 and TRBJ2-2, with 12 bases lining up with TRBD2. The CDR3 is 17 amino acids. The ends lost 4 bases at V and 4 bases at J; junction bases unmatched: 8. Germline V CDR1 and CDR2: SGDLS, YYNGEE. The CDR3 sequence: CASSPRSGLAGTGELFF. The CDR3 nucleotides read TGTGCCAGCAGCCCCCGTTCGGGACTAGCGGGCACCGGGGAGCTGTTTTTT.

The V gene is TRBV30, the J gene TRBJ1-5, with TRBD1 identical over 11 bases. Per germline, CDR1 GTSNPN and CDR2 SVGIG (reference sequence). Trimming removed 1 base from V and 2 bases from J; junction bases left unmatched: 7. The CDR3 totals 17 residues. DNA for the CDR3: TGTGCCTGGAGTGCCAAGGACAGGGGGCTTCGCAATCAGCCCCAGCATTTT. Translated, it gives CAWSAKDRGLRNQPQHF.

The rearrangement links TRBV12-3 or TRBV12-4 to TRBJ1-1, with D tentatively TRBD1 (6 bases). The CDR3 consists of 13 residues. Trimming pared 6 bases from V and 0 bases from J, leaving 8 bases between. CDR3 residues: CASRDRVNTEAFF. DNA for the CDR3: TGTGCCAGCAGGGACAGAGTGAACACTGAAGCTTTCTTT.

As DNA, the CDR3 is TGTGCCAGCAGTTTATCTCCGGAGTACTACGAGCAGTACTTC. This gives the protein CASSLSPEYYEQYF. J is TRBJ2-7 and V is TRBV28; D is unresolved. CDR1 is MDHEN, CDR2 SYDVKM, per germline. The V end was cut by 1 base, the J end by 3 bases, with 10 bases between. The CDR3 covers 14 residues.

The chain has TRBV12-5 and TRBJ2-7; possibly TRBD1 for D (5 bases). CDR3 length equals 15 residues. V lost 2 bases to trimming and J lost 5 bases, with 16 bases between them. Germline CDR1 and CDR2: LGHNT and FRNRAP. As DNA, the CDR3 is TGTGCTAGTGGTTTGTCTTCCGACAGTACCCACGAGCAGTACTTC. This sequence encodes CASGLSSDSTHEQYF.

The CDR3 DNA follows: TGTGCCAGTAGCAACAGGGGGCCCTATGGCTACACCTTC. Translation: CASSNRGPYGYTF. The chain links TRBV19 to TRBJ1-2, with 9 bases matching TRBD1. The CDR3 has 13 amino acids. The V gene's germline CDR1 is LNHDA and CDR2 SQIVND (reference sequence). V lost 6 bases, J lost 4 bases, and 3 bases stayed unmatched.

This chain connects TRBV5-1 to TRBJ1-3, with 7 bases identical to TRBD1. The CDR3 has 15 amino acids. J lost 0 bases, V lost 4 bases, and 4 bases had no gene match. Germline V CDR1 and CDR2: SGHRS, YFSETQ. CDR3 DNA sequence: TGCGCCAGCAGCCCCCAGGGGGACTCTGGAAACACCATATATTTT. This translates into CASSPQGDSGNTIYF.

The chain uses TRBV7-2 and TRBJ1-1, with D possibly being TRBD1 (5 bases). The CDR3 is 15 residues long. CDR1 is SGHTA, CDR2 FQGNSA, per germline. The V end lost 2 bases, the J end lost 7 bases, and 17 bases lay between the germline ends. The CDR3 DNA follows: TGTGCCAGCAGCTTACCTACGTTGGCAAGGGGTGAAGCTTTCTTT. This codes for CASSLPTLARGEAFF.

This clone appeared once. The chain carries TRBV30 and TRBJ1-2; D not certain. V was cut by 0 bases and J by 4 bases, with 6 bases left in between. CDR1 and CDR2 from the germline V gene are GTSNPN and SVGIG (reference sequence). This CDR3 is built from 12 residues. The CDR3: CAWSVSLYGYTF. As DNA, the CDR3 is TGTGCCTGGAGTGTTAGCCTCTATGGCTACACCTTC.